The 28 T cell receptor beta chains below all came from one sample that was sequenced in a study of blood T cell repertoires in COVID-19. Only in-frame clones appear in the TCRdb table, and some are missing; sequencing was by immunoSEQ multiplex PCR. Here the sample spans about 380,000 clones, about 90% being singletons. Sequencing was done on a sample of peripheral blood. The source is a man between 40 and 49 years old with acute or convalescent COVID-19.

The chain couples TRBV4-3 to TRBJ1-4; no reliable D call. The CDR3 loop spans 14 amino acids. Germline assignment: CDR1 LGHNA and CDR2 YSLEER. The V gene lost 4 bases and the J gene lost 4 bases, with 10 bases spanning the gap. The CDR3 coding sequence is TGCGCCAGCAGCCGCCGCGGGGATAATGAAAAACTGTTTTTT. This encodes CASSRRGDNEKLFF.

This chain uses TRBV4-3 with TRBJ1-2; D uncertain. Between the trimmed V and J ends, which lost 4 bases and 6 bases, there was a span of 21 bases. CDR1 LGHNA and CDR2 YSLEER come from the germline V gene. This CDR3 has 16 residues. The CDR3, as DNA: TGCGCCAGCAGCCCGGGCCGTCTAGACCTCGGGGATGGCTACACCTTC. It specifies CASSPGRLDLGDGYTF.

Turning to this clone: Other DNA sequences of this sample code for an identical CDR3. CDR3 amino acids: CASGLGRVEAFF. Written as DNA, the CDR3 is TGTGCTAGTGGTTTGGGTCGGGTAGAGGCTTTCTTT. The chain joins TRBV12-5 to TRBJ1-1; D remains unclear. The CDR3 is 12 residues long. CDR1 is LGHNT and CDR2 is FRNRAP in the germline V gene. The V gene lost 1 base and the J gene lost 11 bases, with 11 bases spanning the gap.

The CDR3 region has the DNA TGTGCCAGCTCTGGGAGCAACACTGAAGCTTTCTTT. This translates into CASSGSNTEAFF. This rearrangement joins TRBV28 to TRBJ1-1; no clear D gene. In germline, CDR1 is MDHEN, CDR2 SYDVKM. The CDR3 contains 12 residues. V lost 8 bases and J 2 bases, leaving 9 bases between the germline ends.

With respect to this clone: Different DNA sequences within this sample yield the same CDR3. V and J are TRBV7-3 and TRBJ2-3; TRBD1 matches at 10 bases. CDR3 length: 15 residues. The V segment lost 5 bases and the J segment 2 bases; nucleotides outside the gene matches: 4. Germline assignment: CDR1 SGHTA and CDR2 FQGTGA. DNA for the CDR3: TGTGCCAGCAGCACCGACAGGGGGCTCACAGATACGCAGTATTTT. Translated: CASSTDRGLTDTQYF.

This clone was seen only a few times. This sequence joins TRBV19 and TRBJ2-3; the D gene is possibly TRBD2 (6 bases). This CDR3 comprises 12 residues. Trimming pared 4 bases from V and 8 bases from J, leaving 10 bases between. Per the germline V gene, CDR1 is LNHDA and CDR2 is SQIVND (reference sequence). Written as DNA, the CDR3 is TGTGCCAGTAGTACCGGGAGCACTACGCAGTATTTT. Amino acid sequence: CASSTGSTTQYF.

This sequence joins TRBV9 and TRBJ2-7; 9 bases are shared with TRBD2. The V segment lost 0 bases and the J segment 3 bases; nucleotides outside the gene matches: 4. Germline-derived CDR1 and CDR2 are SGDLS and YYNGEE. CDR3 length equals 15 residues. For the CDR3, the DNA is TGTGCCAGCAGCGTAGGAGGGACTAGCTTCTACGAGCAGTACTTC. Its translation: CASSVGGTSFYEQYF.

This clone was seen more than once but under ten times. The chain uses TRBV11-2 and TRBJ2-7; a possible D gene is TRBD1 (5 bases). The V end lost 5 bases, the J end lost 7 bases, and 18 bases lay between the germline ends. Per germline, CDR1 SGHAT and CDR2 FQNNGV. The CDR3 runs to 14 residues. The CDR3 DNA is TGTGCCAGCAGCGTAAACCCGCGCTCAGGGGAGCAGTACTTC. It encodes CASSVNPRSGEQYF.

CDR3 in DNA: TGTGCCAGCAGCTTCGAGCGGGAGCTAAATGAGCAGTTCTTC. Amino acid sequence: CASSFERELNEQFF. The rearrangement uses TRBV7-2 and TRBJ2-1, with 8 bases identical to TRBD2. V lost 3 bases, J lost 7 bases, and 5 bases stayed unmatched. CDR3 length: 14 residues. The germline V gene encodes CDR1 SGHTA and CDR2 FQGNSA.

V usage is TRBV19 and J usage is TRBJ2-7; 8 nucleotides align to TRBD1. V shed 7 bases, J shed 6 bases, and the junction held 8 bases outside the gene matches. This CDR3 spans 13 amino acids. Germline V gene data show CDR1 as LNHDA and CDR2 as SQIVND (reference sequence). CDR3: CASTGQGIGEQYF. The CDR3 DNA reads TGTGCCAGTACTGGACAGGGAATAGGCGAGCAGTACTTC.

The gene calls are TRBV7-3 and TRBJ2-7; unclear D gene. The V and J ends lost 6 bases and 3 bases respectively, with 12 bases between them. The germline V gene has CDR1 SGHTA and CDR2 FQGTGA. CDR3 length: 13 residues. The CDR3 loop reads CASSLSPSYEQYF. CDR3 nucleotides: TGTGCCAGCAGTCTATCGCCTAGCTACGAGCAGTACTTC.

This clone was recorded once. The V and J genes are TRBV9 and TRBJ2-1; 15 positions match TRBD2. The CDR3 is 16 amino acids. CDR1 is SGDLS and CDR2 is YYNGEE in the germline V gene. After removal of 3 bases from V and 5 bases from J, the junction contained 3 bases not matched to a gene. CDR3 nucleotides: TGTGCCAGCAGCGACCGGACTAGCGGGAGGGACAATGAGCAGTTCTTC. This gives the protein CASSDRTSGRDNEQFF.

This rearrangement joins TRBV13 to TRBJ2-1, with TRBD2 as a possible D gene (5 bases). CDR1 and CDR2 (germline): PRHDT, FYEKMQ (reference sequence). The V and J ends lost 4 bases and 0 bases respectively, with 10 bases between them. This CDR3 is built from 15 residues. CDR3 region: CASSYIGSSYNEQFF. DNA of the CDR3: TGTGCCAGCAGCTACATAGGGAGCTCCTACAATGAGCAGTTCTTC.

The rearrangement joins TRBV25-1 to TRBJ2-3; 10 bases line up with TRBD2. The germline V gene has CDR1 MGHDK and CDR2 SYGVNS. V trimming: 7 bases; J trimming: 6 bases; junction bases outside the gene matches: 4. This CDR3 is 13 amino acids long. CDR3 sequence reads: CASTAGGRDTQYF. The DNA for the CDR3 is TGTGCCAGCACAGCGGGAGGGAGGGATACGCAGTATTTT.

Only a few counts were recorded for this clone. The chain is built from TRBV2 and TRBJ1-3, with 10 bases identical to TRBD1. There are 15 residues in the CDR3. V was pared by 9 bases and J by 0 bases, with 5 bases of the junction left unmatched. The V gene's germline CDR1 is SNHLY and CDR2 FYNNEI. In nucleotides, the CDR3 is TGTGCCAGGAACCGGGACAGGGGCTCTGGAAACACCATATATTTT. Its protein is CARNRDRGSGNTIYF.

The chain joins TRBV7-9 to TRBJ2-5; 7 bases fit TRBD2. Germline trimming cut 3 bases from V and 2 bases from J; bases unmatched to any gene: 6. The CDR3 totals 15 residues. Germline assignment: CDR1 SEHNR and CDR2 FQNEAQ (reference sequence). The CDR3 region is CASSFTGTTQETQYF. The CDR3, as DNA: TGTGCCAGCAGCTTCACCGGGACTACACAAGAGACCCAGTACTTC.

V gene TRBV18 combines with J gene TRBJ2-7; 10 bases line up with TRBD2. Germline-derived CDR1 and CDR2 are KGHSH and LQKENI. With V trimmed by 2 bases and J by 5 bases, 6 bases remained unmatched. The CDR3 consists of 15 residues. Here the CDR3 DNA reads TGTGCCAGCTCACCAATGCCTAGCGGGGGCCACGAGCAGTACTTC. It encodes CASSPMPSGGHEQYF.

The chain is built from TRBV10-3 and TRBJ2-5, with TRBD2 identical over 9 bases. The CDR3 runs 15 residues. The V gene's germline CDR1 is ENHRY and CDR2 SYGVKD. V trimming: 5 bases; J trimming: 2 bases; junction bases outside the gene matches: 6. CDR3 coding DNA: TGTGCCATCAGTAGCGGGGGGCCTCTACAAGAGACCCAGTACTTC. Amino acids: CAISSGGPLQETQYF.

The CDR3 spells CASSSWRLEYEQYF. In nucleotides, the CDR3 is TGTGCCAGCAGTTCATGGCGTTTGGAGTACGAGCAGTACTTC. V usage is TRBV28 and J usage is TRBJ2-7; D uncertain. V was clipped by 4 bases and J by 4 bases, with 14 bases between them. CDR3 length: 14 residues. Germline values: CDR1 MDHEN, CDR2 SYDVKM.

This chain uses TRBV18 with TRBJ2-7, with a tentative D call TRBD1 (5 bases). V lost 3 bases to trimming and J lost 8 bases, with 20 bases between them. The CDR3 is made up of 15 amino acids. Germline CDR1 is KGHSH and CDR2 is LQKENI. The CDR3 spells CASSPRISTTGKQYF. CDR3 coding DNA: TGTGCCAGCTCACCCAGGATCTCCACTACAGGAAAGCAGTACTTC. The full variable domain, rest sourced from reference TRBV18 and TRBJ2-7, is NAGVMQNPRHLVRRRGQEARLRCSPMKGHSHVYWYRQLPEEGLKFMVYLQKENIIDESGMPKERFSAEFPKEGPSILRIQQVVRGDSAAYFCASSPRISTTGKQYFGPGTRLTVT.

This sequence joins TRBV4-2 and TRBJ1-5, with D maybe TRBD1 (6 bases). CDR1 is LGHNA and CDR2 is YNFKEQ in the germline V gene. Trimming pared 0 bases from V and 4 bases from J, leaving 13 bases between. The length of the CDR3 is 16 residues. CDR3 residues: CASSQDVRQGNQPQHF. Here the CDR3 DNA reads TGTGCCAGCAGCCAAGATGTAAGGCAGGGGAATCAGCCCCAGCATTTT.

The J gene is TRBJ1-2, the V gene TRBV9; weak D call: TRBD1 (6 bases). CDR1 is SGDLS and CDR2 is YYNGEE in the germline V gene. V lost 0 bases and J lost 6, with 21 bases in between. The CDR3 totals 17 residues. The CDR3 is CASSVVSWAGERDGYTF. The CDR3, as DNA: TGTGCCAGCAGCGTAGTTTCTTGGGCAGGGGAGAGAGATGGCTACACCTTC.

The chain joins TRBV27 to TRBJ2-7, with TRBD2 identical over 7 bases. Per the germline V gene, CDR1 is MNHEY and CDR2 is SMNVEV (reference sequence). V lost 1 base to trimming and J lost 3 bases; unmatched junction nucleotides: 6. The CDR3 runs to 15 residues. CDR3: CASSLFYGLVYEQYF. As DNA, the CDR3 is TGTGCCAGCAGTTTATTTTATGGACTAGTCTACGAGCAGTACTTC.

V is TRBV5-1 and J is TRBJ1-1, with 8 bases that match TRBD1. Germline trimming cut 1 base from V and 2 bases from J; bases unmatched to any gene: 7. Germline V lookup: CDR1 SGHRS, CDR2 YFSETQ. This CDR3 spans 16 amino acids. The CDR3 DNA follows: TGCGCCAGCAGCTTGTATCCCGGGACAGGTAACACTGAAGCTTTCTTT. Residues: CASSLYPGTGNTEAFF.

The chain combines TRBV11-2 with TRBJ1-1; D gene ambiguous. V was shortened by 5 bases and J by 1 base, with 8 bases between the two germline ends. The CDR3 covers 13 residues. CDR1 and CDR2 from the germline V gene are SGHAT and FQNNGV. The CDR3 here is CASSPQANTEAFF. The DNA for the CDR3 is TGTGCCAGCAGCCCTCAAGCGAACACTGAAGCTTTCTTT.

Only one count was recorded for this clone. The chain employs TRBV18 and TRBJ2-7; 8 positions agree with TRBD1. The CDR3 covers 14 residues. Germline values: CDR1 KGHSH, CDR2 LQKENI. With V trimmed by 6 bases and J by 0 bases, 4 bases remained unmatched. CDR3 bases: TGTGCCAGCTCCGCCGGGACAGGCTCCTACGAGCAGTACTTC. This codes for CASSAGTGSYEQYF. Looking up the rest from reference TRBV18 and TRBJ2-7 gives the full variable domain: NAGVMQNPRHLVRRRGQEARLRCSPMKGHSHVYWYRQLPEEGLKFMVYLQKENIIDESGMPKERFSAEFPKEGPSILRIQQVVRGDSAAYFCASSAGTGSYEQYFGPGTRLTVT.

This chain uses TRBV28 with TRBJ2-6, with no clear D. The CDR3 spans 12 residues. Germline V gene sequence: CDR1 MDHEN, CDR2 SYDVKM. CDR3: CGSSSGANVLTF. The CDR3, as DNA: TGTGGTTCGAGCTCTGGGGCCAACGTCCTGACTTTC.

V and J are TRBV11-2 and TRBJ2-7, with 7 bases identical to TRBD1. The V gene end was trimmed by 4 bases and the J gene end by 2 bases; junction bases not matched to a gene: 8. This CDR3 comprises 15 residues. Per germline, CDR1 SGHAT and CDR2 FQNNGV. CDR3 region: CASSYDREFTYEQYF. The CDR3 nucleotides read TGTGCCAGCAGCTACGACAGGGAATTCACCTACGAGCAGTACTTC.